This T cell receptor (beta chain) comes out of a study of blood T cell repertoires in COVID-19. As for the study in general: Samples came from the United States, Italy and Spain, spanning acute and convalescent COVID-19. T cells, B-cell-depleted T cells, or PBMCs supplied cDNA or gDNA.

Losses at the gene ends were 3 bases for V and 5 bases for J; bases not matched to a gene: 8. Germline-derived CDR1 and CDR2 are MGHRA and YSYEKL. This CDR3 region has 15 residues. In the authors' workflow: Reference gene primers were amplified, and this amplification served to estimate nucleated cell counts. TCRdb keeps only in-frame clones here, not all; method: immunoSEQ multiplex PCR. The V and J calls and the clone size are those of that table, but D and trimming were determined from the DNA. The profile shows about 300,000 clones, more than 75% of them singletons. This clone was seen once. The sample consisted of peripheral blood. The sequence was obtained from a woman in her fifties or sixties with acute or convalescent COVID-19. The rearrangement joins TRBV4-1 to TRBJ2-5, with 8 bases fitting TRBD1. The CDR3 sequence is CASSHSTGGMETQYF. Written as DNA, the CDR3 is TGCGCCAGCAGCCATAGTACAGGGGGGATGGAGACCCAGTACTTC.